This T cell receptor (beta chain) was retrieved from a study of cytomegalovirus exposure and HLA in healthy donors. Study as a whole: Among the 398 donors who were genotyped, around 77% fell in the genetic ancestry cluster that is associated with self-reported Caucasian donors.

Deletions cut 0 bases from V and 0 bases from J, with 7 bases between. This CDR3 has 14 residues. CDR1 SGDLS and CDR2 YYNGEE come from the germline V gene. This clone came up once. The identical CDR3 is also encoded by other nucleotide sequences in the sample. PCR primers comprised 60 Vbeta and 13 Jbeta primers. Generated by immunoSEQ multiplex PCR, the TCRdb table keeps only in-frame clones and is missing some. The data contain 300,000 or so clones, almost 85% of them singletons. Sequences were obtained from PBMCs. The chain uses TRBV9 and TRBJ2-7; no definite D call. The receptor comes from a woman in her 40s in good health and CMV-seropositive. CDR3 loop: CASSVVPSSYEQYF. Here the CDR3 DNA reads TGTGCCAGCAGCGTAGTCCCGAGCTCCTACGAGCAGTACTTC.